This is a list of T cell receptor beta chains from one sample in a study of human T cells and chemical hapten exposure. TCRdb reprocessed the RACE reads with MiXCR, giving one entry per CDR3 protein. The data contain approximately 80,000 distinct CDR3 sequences, about 10% of them singletons. Source: whole blood, taken in connection with sensitization to the hapten diphenylcyclopropenone (DPC). These receptors were collected from a woman between 45 and 60 years old with alopecia areata. Some clones in this sample may be carry-over from other donors' samples. CDR3s include the opening cysteine and the closing phenylalanine or tryptophan. Each record gives: J gene, D gene, V gene, clone size, CDR3 DNA, CDR3 protein. The D gene is left open where the match is weak. Part of the rows lack a size; the others show once, few, many or a class for expanded clones.

J: TRBJ2-7; D: .; V: TRBV5-1; size: .; DNA: TGCGCCAGCATTTCAGGGAACGGGGAGCAGTACTTC; CDR3: CASISGNGEQYF
J: TRBJ1-1; D: TRBD1; V: TRBV6-2/TRBV6-3; size: few; DNA: TGTGCCAGCAAGGGGACAGGGCTCGGGAACACTGAAGCTTTCTTT; CDR3: CASKGTGLGNTEAFF
J: TRBJ2-7; D: .; V: TRBV10-1; size: .; DNA: TGCGCCAGCAGTGAGAACAGAGTTTCCGAGCAGTACTTC; CDR3: CASSENRVSEQYF
J: TRBJ2-1; D: .; V: TRBV15; size: .; DNA: TGTGCCACCAGCAGAGAGAGTAGCCAGAGCTCCTACAATGAGCAGTTCTTC; CDR3: CATSRESSQSSYNEQFF
J: TRBJ2-3; D: .; V: TRBV12-3/TRBV12-4; size: few; DNA: TGTGCCAGCAGTTTAGAGACACAGGCAGATACGCAGTATTTT; CDR3: CASSLETQADTQYF
J: TRBJ1-3; D: .; V: TRBV7-2; size: .; DNA: TGTGCCAGCAGCTTAGACGGGGGAAATGGAAACACCATATATTTT; CDR3: CASSLDGGNGNTIYF
J: TRBJ1-1; D: .; V: TRBV2; size: many; DNA: TGTGCCAGCAGTCGAAAAAAAGGGGAGGTTCTCGGCACTGAAGCTTTCTTT; CDR3: CASSRKKGEVLGTEAFF
J: TRBJ1-1; D: .; V: TRBV20-1; size: .; DNA: TGCAGTGCCCCCCAGTTAGTCGTTGGCTCCGCTTTCTTT; CDR3: CSAPQLVVGSAFF
J: TRBJ1-5; D: .; V: TRBV6-2/TRBV6-3; size: many; DNA: TGTGCCAGCAGTTACTCGGAGAACAATCAGCCCCAGCATTTT; CDR3: CASSYSENNQPQHF
J: TRBJ2-7; D: .; V: TRBV18; size: many; DNA: TGTGCCAGCTCACCACAACCTCTAGGGGGTAGCTCCTACGAGCAGTACTTC; CDR3: CASSPQPLGGSSYEQYF
J: TRBJ2-7; D: .; V: TRBV12-3/TRBV12-4; size: few; DNA: TGTGCCAGCAGTTTTCGGGGGTCCACCACCTACGAGCAGTACTTC; CDR3: CASSFRGSTTYEQYF
J: TRBJ2-7; D: .; V: TRBV27; size: .; DNA: TGTGCCAGCAGTTTAGGGTCGGCGGAAGCCTACGAGCAGTACTTC; CDR3: CASSLGSAEAYEQYF
J: TRBJ1-3; D: .; V: TRBV12-3/TRBV12-4; size: once; DNA: TGTGCCAGCAGAACAGGGTGGGGGGCCTCTGGAAACATCATATATTTT; CDR3: CASRTGWGASGNIIYF
J: TRBJ1-4; D: TRBD1; V: TRBV5-1; size: few; DNA: TGCGCCAGCAGCTTGACCGAGACAGGGTGGAATGAAAAACTGTTTTTT; CDR3: CASSLTETGWNEKLFF
J: TRBJ2-1; D: .; V: TRBV7-8; size: many; DNA: TGTGCCAGCAGCTTAGTAGGGGGAGCCCTCAATGAGCAGTTCTTC; CDR3: CASSLVGGALNEQFF
J: TRBJ2-1; D: .; V: TRBV6-2/TRBV6-3; size: many; DNA: TGTGCCAGCGCGGGAAATGAGCAGTTCTTC; CDR3: CASAGNEQFF
J: TRBJ1-2; D: .; V: TRBV12-3/TRBV12-4; size: .; DNA: TGTGCCAGCAGTTTCGCGTCAGCTAACTATGGCTACACCTTC; CDR3: CASSFASANYGYTF
J: TRBJ2-1; D: .; V: TRBV11-2; size: .; DNA: TGTGCCAGCTCTGGGGGGGCCTCTTACAATGAGCAGTTCTTC; CDR3: CASSGGASYNEQFF
J: TRBJ1-2; D: .; V: TRBV20-1; size: .; DNA: TGCAGTGCTAGAGATCGGCGAGGGGATGGCTACACCTTC; CDR3: CSARDRRGDGYTF
J: TRBJ1-1; D: .; V: TRBV29-1; size: few; DNA: TGCAGCGTGGCCCTCCGAGAAACTGAAGCTTTCTTT; CDR3: CSVALRETEAFF
J: TRBJ2-1; D: .; V: TRBV5-1; size: .; DNA: TGCGCCAGCAGCTTGCGCGGGACCTATAGTGAGCAGTTCTTC; CDR3: CASSLRGTYSEQFF
J: TRBJ2-1; D: TRBD2; V: TRBV19; size: .; DNA: TGTGCCAGTAGTAGGACTAGCGGACCCTCCCAATACAATGAGCAGTTCTTC; CDR3: CASSRTSGPSQYNEQFF
J: TRBJ1-2; D: .; V: TRBV12-3/TRBV12-4; size: many; DNA: TGTGCCAGCAGTTTCGGGACACCTAAAAACTATGGCTACACCTTC; CDR3: CASSFGTPKNYGYTF
J: TRBJ2-1; D: TRBD2; V: TRBV20-1; size: few; DNA: TGCAGTGCTAGATTGGGACTAGCGGGAGAACTGCGGAACAATGAGCAGTTCTTC; CDR3: CSARLGLAGELRNNEQFF
J: TRBJ2-7; D: .; V: TRBV12-3/TRBV12-4; size: .; DNA: TGTGCCAGCAGATTAACAGGGAACGAGCAGTACTTC; CDR3: CASRLTGNEQYF
J: TRBJ2-3; D: .; V: TRBV7-9; size: few; DNA: TGTGCCAGCAGACTCACGGGAGATACGCAGTATTTT; CDR3: CASRLTGDTQYF
J: TRBJ1-1; D: TRBD1; V: TRBV7-3; size: .; DNA: TGTGCCAGCAGCGCATCAGGGGGAACTGAAGCTTTCTTT; CDR3: CASSASGGTEAFF
J: TRBJ1-6; D: .; V: TRBV2; size: .; DNA: TGTGCCAGCAGGCCTGGGGGACACCTTAATTCACCCCTCCACTTT; CDR3: CASRPGGHLNSPLHF